The following is a TCR beta chain sequence with its context. CDR1 is SQVTM and CDR2 is ANQGSEA in the germline V gene. CDR3 size: 11 residues. The V end was cut by 6 bases, the J end by 1 base, with 6 bases between. These data originate in a study of CD8 T cells in Susac syndrome. Across the whole study: There were six sequenced Susac syndrome patients with active disease and about 8 in remission.

Reverse transcription of about 0.45 to 1 ug RNA was carried out with random hexamers. The authors amplified TCR beta CDR3 across 54 Vbeta and 13 Jbeta using immunoSEQ multiplex PCR. One entry per CDR3 protein results from TCRdb running MiXCR on the immunoSEQ multiplex PCR reads. The data contain under 200,000 distinct CDR3 sequences, approximately 95% of them singletons. The rearrangement uses TRBV29-1 and TRBJ1-1, with unresolved D. The sequencing sample was made of CD8+ T cells from PBMCs. This TCR came from a human donor with Susac syndrome. The CDR3, as DNA: TGCAGCGTAGGGAAGAACACTGAAGCTTTCTTT. It specifies CSVGKNTEAFF.